Listed below are T cell receptor beta chains from one sample, sequenced in a study of blood T cell repertoires in COVID-19. Assay used: immunoSEQ multiplex PCR; TCRdb lists only in-frame clones, some missing. Here the sample spans about 190,000 clones, roughly 80% being singletons. Sequenced material: PBMCs or T cells enriched from blood (not recorded which). The receptors derive from a woman under 40 who had recovered from COVID-19. CDR3s include the opening cysteine and the closing phenylalanine or tryptophan. Each record gives: D gene, J gene, clone size, V gene, CDR3 DNA, CDR3 protein. A D gene is named only where the DNA matches it firmly. A clone size is listed for some rows: how often the clone was seen (once, few, many), or a class if it is expanded.

d_call: TRBD1
j_call: TRBJ2-2
clone_size: .
v_call: TRBV9
cdr3_nt: TGTGCCAGCAGCGGGACTGGACAGGGTGAGCCCGGGGAGCTGTTTTTT
cdr3_aa: CASSGTGQGEPGELFF

d_call: TRBD2
j_call: TRBJ2-5
clone_size: .
v_call: TRBV7-3
cdr3_nt: TGTGCCAGCAGCCTACCGACTAGCGGGAGGGACCAAGAGACCCAGTACTTC
cdr3_aa: CASSLPTSGRDQETQYF

d_call: TRBD1
j_call: TRBJ1-1
clone_size: .
v_call: TRBV27
cdr3_nt: TGTGCCAGCAGTTTATCTTCAGGGGGCGTGAACACTGAAGCTTTCTTT
cdr3_aa: CASSLSSGGVNTEAFF

d_call: TRBD1
j_call: TRBJ2-3
clone_size: .
v_call: TRBV19
cdr3_nt: TGTGCCAGTAGTATCAGGGGGAGCACAGATACGCAGTATTTT
cdr3_aa: CASSIRGSTDTQYF

d_call: .
j_call: TRBJ1-1
clone_size: once
v_call: TRBV6-5
cdr3_nt: TGTGCCACCGAGTCCGGGGCTGAAGCTTTCTTT
cdr3_aa: CATESGAEAFF

d_call: .
j_call: TRBJ1-1
clone_size: .
v_call: TRBV2
cdr3_nt: TGTGCCAGCAGTGACCCCCCCAGGGCCAACACTGAAGCTTTCTTT
cdr3_aa: CASSDPPRANTEAFF

d_call: .
j_call: TRBJ2-5
clone_size: .
v_call: TRBV11-2
cdr3_nt: TGTGCCAGCAGCCTTGACAGACCTGTTGGGGAGACCCAGTACTTC
cdr3_aa: CASSLDRPVGETQYF

d_call: TRBD1
j_call: TRBJ1-1
clone_size: .
v_call: TRBV29-1
cdr3_nt: TGCAGCGTTGAAGGGCGGACAGGGATCGAGACTGAAGCTTTCTTT
cdr3_aa: CSVEGRTGIETEAFF

d_call: .
j_call: TRBJ1-6
clone_size: few
v_call: TRBV5-1
cdr3_nt: TGCGCCAGCAGCTTAGTTGGACTCCATTCACCCCTCCACTTT
cdr3_aa: CASSLVGLHSPLHF

d_call: TRBD2
j_call: TRBJ2-1
clone_size: .
v_call: TRBV7-2
cdr3_nt: TGTGCCAGCAGCGCTAGCGGGGGATCTTACAATGAGCAGTTCTTC
cdr3_aa: CASSASGGSYNEQFF

d_call: TRBD2
j_call: TRBJ2-3
clone_size: .
v_call: TRBV6-5
cdr3_nt: TGTGCCAGCAGTTACGGGAGCGGGGGGTCGAATACGCAGTATTTT
cdr3_aa: CASSYGSGGSNTQYF

d_call: TRBD2
j_call: TRBJ2-5
clone_size: .
v_call: TRBV29-1
cdr3_nt: TGCAGCGTTTCGGGGGGGCCCACTGACCAAGAGACCCAGTACTTC
cdr3_aa: CSVSGGPTDQETQYF

d_call: TRBD1
j_call: TRBJ1-1
clone_size: .
v_call: TRBV5-1
cdr3_nt: TGCGCCAGCAGTCTTTTACAGGACAGGGGGAAGAACACTGAAGCTTTCTTT
cdr3_aa: CASSLLQDRGKNTEAFF

d_call: TRBD2
j_call: TRBJ2-7
clone_size: .
v_call: TRBV28
cdr3_nt: TGTGCCAGCAGTCCTCCGGGACTAGCGGGAGGGACCTCCTACGAGCAGTACTTC
cdr3_aa: CASSPPGLAGGTSYEQYF

d_call: .
j_call: TRBJ1-2
clone_size: .
v_call: TRBV28
cdr3_nt: TGTGCCAGCTTTAGAGGCAGGGTAGGCGGCTACACCTTC
cdr3_aa: CASFRGRVGGYTF

d_call: .
j_call: TRBJ1-6
clone_size: .
v_call: TRBV9
cdr3_nt: TGTGCCAGCAGAGGGGCTGAAGGAGAAGATAATTCACCCCTCCACTTT
cdr3_aa: CASRGAEGEDNSPLHF

d_call: .
j_call: TRBJ2-5
clone_size: .
v_call: TRBV2
cdr3_nt: TGTGCCAGCAGGAGGACAGAACAAGAGACCCAGTACTTC
cdr3_aa: CASRRTEQETQYF

d_call: TRBD1
j_call: TRBJ2-3
clone_size: .
v_call: TRBV27
cdr3_nt: TGTGCCAGCAGTACCACGGACAGGAACACAGATACGCAGTATTTT
cdr3_aa: CASSTTDRNTDTQYF

d_call: .
j_call: TRBJ2-5
clone_size: few
v_call: TRBV7-2
cdr3_nt: TGTGCCAGCAGCAGGGGGAGTTCAGAGACCCAGTACTTC
cdr3_aa: CASSRGSSETQYF

d_call: TRBD1
j_call: TRBJ1-2
clone_size: .
v_call: TRBV9
cdr3_nt: TGTGCCAGCAGCCCAGGACAGGAAAAAGGCTACACCTTC
cdr3_aa: CASSPGQEKGYTF

d_call: .
j_call: TRBJ2-7
clone_size: .
v_call: TRBV19
cdr3_nt: TGTGCCAGTAGCCGACCCGGCGGCGAGCAGTACTTC
cdr3_aa: CASSRPGGEQYF

d_call: .
j_call: TRBJ1-4
clone_size: once
v_call: TRBV3-1/TRBV3-2
cdr3_nt: TGTGCCAGCAGCAAAGGAGGTGCAACTAATGAAAAACTGTTTTTT
cdr3_aa: CASSKGGATNEKLFF

d_call: .
j_call: TRBJ2-5
clone_size: few
v_call: TRBV15
cdr3_nt: TGTGCCACCCAACAGGGACGAGAGACCCAGTACTTC
cdr3_aa: CATQQGRETQYF

d_call: TRBD1
j_call: TRBJ1-6
clone_size: .
v_call: TRBV3-1/TRBV3-2
cdr3_nt: TGTGCCAGCAGCCAAGGACAGGGCGAAAATTCACCCCTCCACTTT
cdr3_aa: CASSQGQGENSPLHF

d_call: .
j_call: TRBJ2-3
clone_size: .
v_call: TRBV5-1
cdr3_nt: TGCGCCAGCAGCTTGGCCCCCGGACACCTGGGAGATACGCAGTATTTT
cdr3_aa: CASSLAPGHLGDTQYF

d_call: .
j_call: TRBJ2-3
clone_size: .
v_call: TRBV6-5
cdr3_nt: TGTGCCAGCAGTTCGGGGACTGCCGGCGGGGATACGCAGTATTTT
cdr3_aa: CASSSGTAGGDTQYF

d_call: TRBD1
j_call: TRBJ1-2
clone_size: .
v_call: TRBV10-3
cdr3_nt: TGTGCCATCAGCGGGACAGGGGGCGCGGATGGCTACACCTTC
cdr3_aa: CAISGTGGADGYTF

d_call: .
j_call: TRBJ2-3
clone_size: .
v_call: TRBV5-1
cdr3_nt: TGCGCCAGCAGCTTGGCAGGGTTTACAGATACGCAGTATTTT
cdr3_aa: CASSLAGFTDTQYF

d_call: TRBD1
j_call: TRBJ1-5
clone_size: .
v_call: TRBV27
cdr3_nt: TGTGCCAGCAGTTCCGGGACAGTAAATCAGCCCCAGCATTTT
cdr3_aa: CASSSGTVNQPQHF

d_call: TRBD2
j_call: TRBJ2-1
clone_size: once
v_call: TRBV19
cdr3_nt: TGTGCCAGTAGTATACTAGCGGCGTCCTACAATGAGCAGTTCTTC
cdr3_aa: CASSILAASYNEQFF

d_call: TRBD1
j_call: TRBJ2-7
clone_size: .
v_call: TRBV10-3
cdr3_nt: TGTGCCACTGGACAGGGGGCGGGGGAGCAGTACTTC
cdr3_aa: CATGQGAGEQYF

d_call: TRBD1
j_call: TRBJ1-4
clone_size: .
v_call: TRBV5-1
cdr3_nt: TGCGCCAGCAGCTCACAGGGGGACAGAGCATATGAAAAACTGTTTTTT
cdr3_aa: CASSSQGDRAYEKLFF

d_call: .
j_call: TRBJ1-6
clone_size: .
v_call: TRBV21-1
cdr3_nt: TGTGCCAGCAAGGTACAGGGAGTCAGGGGGCCCTATAATTCACCCCTCCACTTT
cdr3_aa: CASKVQGVRGPYNSPLHF

d_call: TRBD1
j_call: TRBJ2-7
clone_size: .
v_call: TRBV4-1
cdr3_nt: TGCGCCAGCAGCCAAGTCGAGACAGGGTGGGGCTACGAGCAGTACTTC
cdr3_aa: CASSQVETGWGYEQYF

d_call: TRBD2
j_call: TRBJ2-7
clone_size: .
v_call: TRBV19
cdr3_nt: TGTGCCACCTCCCCATCGGCGGGGGAGGCCTACGAGCAGTACTTC
cdr3_aa: CATSPSAGEAYEQYF

d_call: TRBD1
j_call: TRBJ1-4
clone_size: .
v_call: TRBV4-2
cdr3_nt: TGTGCCAGCAGCCGACAGGGGGCACTTAATGAAAAACTGTTTTTT
cdr3_aa: CASSRQGALNEKLFF

d_call: .
j_call: TRBJ1-2
clone_size: once
v_call: TRBV29-1
cdr3_nt: TGCAGCGTTGTTTCTGACTATGGCTACACCTTC
cdr3_aa: CSVVSDYGYTF